The T cell receptor beta chain described here comes from a study of T-cell reconstitution after alpha-beta-depleted transplantation in children. Study-level results: There were reportedly several hundred expanded graft clones from which alpha-beta T cells came about two months after transplant. It was surviving recipient T cells and thymic progenitors that gave some patients high TCRbeta diversity at day 60. At the one-year point after transplant, T-cell counts and TCRbeta diversity were found to come mostly from T cells that had been newly produced.

As regards this clonotype: Its antigen is still unknown.

The library targeted TCRbeta and was prepared with unique molecular identifiers. TCRdb reprocessed the PCR reads via MiXCR and lists one record per CDR3 protein. This sample has just over 950,000 distinct CDR3 sequences; about 26% occur once, and the top ten carry approximately 30%. The CDR3 runs to 18 residues. CDR1 is SGHRS and CDR2 is YFSETQ in the germline V gene. Trimming took off 1 base at V and 0 bases at J, with 19 bases between the two ends. This TCR was recovered from a boy younger than two who had a stem cell transplant for SCID, so the T cells may come from the graft donor. The J gene is TRBJ2-5, the V gene TRBV5-1; a possible D gene is TRBD1 (6 bases). The sample consisted of PBMCs, mostly from graft donor cells, taken 360 days after TCRalphabeta/CD19-depleted stem cell transplant. The CDR3 bases are TGCGCCAGCAGCTTGACACAACTCACTTACAGGGACCAAGAGACCCAGTACTTC. This codes for CASSLTQLTYRDQETQYF.